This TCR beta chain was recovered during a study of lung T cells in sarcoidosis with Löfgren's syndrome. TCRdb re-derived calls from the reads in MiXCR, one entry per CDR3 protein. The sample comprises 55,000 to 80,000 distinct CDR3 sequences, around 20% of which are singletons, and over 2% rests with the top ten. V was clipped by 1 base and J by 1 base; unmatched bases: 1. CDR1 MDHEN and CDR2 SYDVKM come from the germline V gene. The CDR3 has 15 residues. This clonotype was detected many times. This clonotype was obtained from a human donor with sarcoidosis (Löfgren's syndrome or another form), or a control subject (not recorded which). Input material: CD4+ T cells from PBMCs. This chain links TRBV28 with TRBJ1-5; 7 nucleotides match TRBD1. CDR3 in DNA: TGTGCCAGCAGTTTATTGACAGGGAGCAATCAGCCCCAGCATTTT. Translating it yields CASSLLTGSNQPQHF.